This T cell receptor beta chain was identified in a study of T cell changes during pregnancy in multiple sclerosis. Germline V lookup: CDR1 LGHNA, CDR2 YNFKEQ. Between the trimmed V and J ends, which lost 3 bases and 3 bases, there was a span of 14 bases. CDR3 length: 16 residues. Generated by immunoSEQ multiplex PCR, the TCRdb table keeps only in-frame clones and is missing some. This sample yields tens of thousands of clones, of which roughly 89% are seen a single time; about 0.8% belongs to the top ten. The chain has TRBV4-2 and TRBJ1-4, with unresolved D. The source is a female donor with multiple sclerosis, enrolled in a pregnancy study. This sample comprised CD4+ T cells from peripheral blood mononuclear cells, obtained in the second trimester of pregnancy. Written as DNA, the CDR3 is TGTGCCAGCAGCCACCTACGAATTTTAGCTAATGAAAAACTGTTTTTT. This sequence encodes CASSHLRILANEKLFF.